The sequence of this TCR beta chain was determined in a study of T cells after yellow fever vaccination. CDR3 length: 13 residues. Trimming took off 10 bases at V and 0 bases at J, with 10 bases between the two ends. Points from the study as a whole: Booster sampling recovered most clones from primary vaccination (less than 97% CD4, just over 85% CD8).

TCRdb re-called the 5' RACE reads through MiXCR, storing one row per CDR3 protein. The data contain nearly 350,000 distinct CDR3 sequences, 7% to 9% of them singletons. A remark on this clonotype: What it binds is unknown.

V and J are TRBV12-3 or TRBV12-4 and TRBJ1-3, with unresolved D. The clonotype comes from a man aged 18-30 years who received the YFV17D yellow fever vaccine. Sequenced here: PBMCs, sampled roughly 45 days after the first yellow fever vaccination. The CDR3, as DNA: TGTGCCACCGACACAGACTCTGGAAACACCATATATTTT. This codes for CATDTDSGNTIYF.